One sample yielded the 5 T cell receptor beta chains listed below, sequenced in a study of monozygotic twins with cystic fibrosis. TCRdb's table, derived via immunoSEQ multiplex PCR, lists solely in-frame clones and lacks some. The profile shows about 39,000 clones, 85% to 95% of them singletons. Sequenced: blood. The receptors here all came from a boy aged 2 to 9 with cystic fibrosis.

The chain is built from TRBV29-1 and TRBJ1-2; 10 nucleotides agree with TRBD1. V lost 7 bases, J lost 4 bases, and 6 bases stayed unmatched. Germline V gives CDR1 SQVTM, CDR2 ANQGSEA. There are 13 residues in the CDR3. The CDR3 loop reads CSGGTGDSYGYTF. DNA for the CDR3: TGCAGCGGCGGGACAGGGGACAGCTATGGCTACACCTTC. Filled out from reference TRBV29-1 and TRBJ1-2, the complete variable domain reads SAVISQKPSRDICQRGTSLTIQCQVDSQVTMMFWYRQQPGQSLTLIATANQGSEATYESGFVIDKFPISRPNLTFSTLTVSNMSPEDSSIYLCSGGTGDSYGYTFGSGTRLTVV.

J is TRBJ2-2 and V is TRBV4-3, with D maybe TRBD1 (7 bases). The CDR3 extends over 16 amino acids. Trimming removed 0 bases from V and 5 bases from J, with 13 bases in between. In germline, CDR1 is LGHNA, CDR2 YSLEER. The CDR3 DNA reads TGCGCCAGCAGCCAAGAAGGGGCAGGGGGGACCGGGGAGCTGTTTTTT. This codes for CASSQEGAGGTGELFF.

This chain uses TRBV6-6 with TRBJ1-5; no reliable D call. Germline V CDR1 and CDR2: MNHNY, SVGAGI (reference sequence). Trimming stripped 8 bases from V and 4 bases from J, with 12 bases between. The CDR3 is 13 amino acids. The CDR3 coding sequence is TGTGCCAGCTGGCCCGGGATTAATCAGCCCCAGCATTTT. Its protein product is CASWPGINQPQHF.

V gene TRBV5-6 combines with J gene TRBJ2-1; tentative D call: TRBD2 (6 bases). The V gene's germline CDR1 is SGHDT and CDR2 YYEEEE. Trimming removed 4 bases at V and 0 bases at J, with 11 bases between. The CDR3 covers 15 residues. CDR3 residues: CASSRGLVSYNEQFF. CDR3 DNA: TGTGCCAGCAGCCGGGGACTCGTCTCCTACAATGAGCAGTTCTTC.

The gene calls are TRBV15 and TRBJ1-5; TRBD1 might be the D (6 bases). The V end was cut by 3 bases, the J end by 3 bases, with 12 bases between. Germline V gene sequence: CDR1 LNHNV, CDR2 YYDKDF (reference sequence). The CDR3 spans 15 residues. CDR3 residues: CATSRGGAPNQPQHF. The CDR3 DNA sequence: TGTGCCACCAGCAGGGGGGGGGCCCCCAATCAGCCCCAGCATTTT.